This T cell receptor (beta chain) was sequenced for a study of shared clonotypes between healthy human individuals. Study-wide points: Shared clonotypes across all four donors exceeded non-shared ones in generation probability. Estimated richness values were generally larger in naive subsets than in memory subsets.

As to this clone: The antigen remains unidentified.

At the deep level, the assay was run. When replicate PCRs were run on sorted subsets, they used around 200 ng DNA, some 29,000 T cell genomes. Sequencing was performed with immunoSEQ multiplex PCR; in TCRdb, only in-frame clones are kept and a portion is missing. Of approximately 2.5 million clones listed, approximately 93% are singletons. The sequenced sample consisted of naive CD4+ T cells from PBMCs. Subset noted: CD45RA+ positively selected. The source of this sequence is a man between 18 and 35 years old in good health. Some clones in this sample may be carry-over from other donors' samples.

The CDR3 coding sequence is TGCGCCAGCAGCTTACGTTCCGGGACAGGGGGCGCCGCAGATACGCAGTATTTT. Protein: CASSLRSGTGGAADTQYF. V is TRBV4-3 and J is TRBJ2-3, with 12 nucleotides matching TRBD1. With V trimmed by 5 bases and J by 4 bases, 13 bases remained unmatched. CDR3 size: 18 residues. The germline V gene encodes CDR1 LGHNA and CDR2 YSLEER.